Below, one T cell receptor (beta chain) is given with its context. Only in-frame clones appear in the TCRdb table, and some are missing; sequencing was by immunoSEQ multiplex PCR. Altogether approximately 150,000 clones are present, over 70% being singletons, with the ten largest covering 15% to 20%. This specimen comes from a study of blood T cell repertoires in COVID-19. Study in general: Collection of acute and convalescent COVID-19 samples took place in the United States, Italy and Spain. PBMCs, B-cell-depleted T cells, or T cells were the source of the cDNA or gDNA that made up the material.

This CDR3 has 16 amino acids. The germline gives CDR1 KGHSH, CDR2 LQKENI. Trimming at V came to 0 bases and at J to 5 bases, leaving 0 bases not matched to a gene. This clonotype was obtained from a woman aged 70-85 years who had recovered from COVID-19. The chain combines TRBV18 with TRBJ2-2; 13 bases are shared with TRBD2. The sequencing sample was made of peripheral blood. CDR3 DNA: TGTGCCAGCTCACCACCGGGACTAGCGGGGACCGGGGAGCTGTTTTTT. Its translation: CASSPPGLAGTGELFF.